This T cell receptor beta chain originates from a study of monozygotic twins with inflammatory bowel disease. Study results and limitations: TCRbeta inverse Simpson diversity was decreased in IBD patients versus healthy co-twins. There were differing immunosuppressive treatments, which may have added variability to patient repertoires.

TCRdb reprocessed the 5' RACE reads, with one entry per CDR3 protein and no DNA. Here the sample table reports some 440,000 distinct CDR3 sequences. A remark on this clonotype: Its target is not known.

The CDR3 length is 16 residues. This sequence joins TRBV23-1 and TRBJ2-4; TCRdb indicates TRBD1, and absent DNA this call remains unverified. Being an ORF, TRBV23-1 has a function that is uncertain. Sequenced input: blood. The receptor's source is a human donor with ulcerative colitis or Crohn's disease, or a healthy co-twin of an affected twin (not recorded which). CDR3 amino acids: CASSQQGVLAKNIQYF.